These 12 T cell receptor beta chains came from one sample sequenced in a study of blood T cell repertoires in COVID-19. TCRdb's table, derived via immunoSEQ multiplex PCR, lists solely in-frame clones and lacks some. Of 100,000 or so clones in the sample, just over 85% are singletons; the top ten hold approximately 2.5%. Material for sequencing was PBMCs or T cells enriched from blood (not recorded which). Receptors originate from a woman in her forties or fifties who had recovered from COVID-19.

This rearrangement joins TRBV7-3 to TRBJ2-3; 11 bases map to TRBD2. This CDR3 has 16 residues. Germline values: CDR1 SGHTA, CDR2 FQGTGA. V lost 4 bases, J lost 0 bases, and 3 bases stayed unmatched. CDR3 DNA: TGTGCCAGCAGCTCTACTAGCGGGGGCAGCACAGATACGCAGTATTTT. As protein: CASSSTSGGSTDTQYF.

V is TRBV5-8 and J is TRBJ2-4; 7 positions match TRBD2. The CDR3 consists of 16 residues. CDR1 SGHTS and CDR2 YDEGEE come from the germline V gene. The junction had 11 bases not matched to a gene; V was cut back by 0 bases and J by 8 bases. In DNA form, the CDR3 reads TGTGCCAGCAGCTTGGCCGGTGGGAGGGCCGGAGACATTCAGTACTTC. Encoded protein: CASSLAGGRAGDIQYF.

This chain's CDR3 is CAWNGDSGEKLFF. The CDR3 coding sequence is TGTGCCTGGAATGGGGACAGTGGGGAAAAACTGTTTTTT. The chain couples TRBV30 to TRBJ1-4; 7 positions agree with TRBD1. The CDR3 contains 13 residues. Germline trimming cut 4 bases from V and 8 bases from J; bases unmatched to any gene: 7. Germline V CDR1 and CDR2: GTSNPN, SVGIG (reference sequence).

DNA of the CDR3: TGTGCCAGTAGACTAGCGGCTGTTAAGGGGGAGCTGTTTTTT. Translation: CASRLAAVKGELFF. V and J are TRBV2 and TRBJ2-2; 9 positions agree with TRBD2. Germline loops: CDR1 SNHLY, CDR2 FYNNEI. The V gene end was trimmed by 9 bases and the J gene end by 8 bases; junction bases not matched to a gene: 10. This CDR3 has 14 residues.

The genes are TRBV19 and TRBJ1-4, with 8 bases that match TRBD1. Germline V gene lookup returns CDR1 LNHDA and CDR2 SQIVND (reference sequence). V shed 4 bases and J 8 bases; nucleotides not matched to a gene: 6. The CDR3 runs to 14 residues. CDR3 bases: TGTGCCAGTAGTAGACAGGGGAAGTCCGAAAAACTGTTTTTT. The encoded protein is CASSRQGKSEKLFF.

This sequence joins TRBV7-9 and TRBJ1-2; 7 nucleotides agree with TRBD1. The CDR3 covers 13 residues. V dropped 1 base and J dropped 10; count of bases not matched to a gene: 6. The V gene's germline CDR1 is SEHNR and CDR2 FQNEAQ (reference sequence). The CDR3 spells CASSLGSGGDYTF. As DNA, the CDR3 is TGTGCCAGCAGCTTAGGTTCAGGGGGTGACTACACCTTC.

This chain links TRBV30 with TRBJ2-6; no definite D call. The V gene's germline CDR1 is GTSNPN and CDR2 SVGIG (reference sequence). The CDR3 runs to 16 residues. The ends were cut back, 0 bases at V and 0 bases at J, with 9 bases in the middle. CDR3 residues: CAWSVLRVSGANVLTF. CDR3 bases: TGTGCCTGGAGTGTACTTCGGGTCTCTGGGGCCAACGTCCTGACTTTC.

The chain employs TRBV11-2 and TRBJ2-2; TRBD1 aligns across 8 bases. From germline, CDR1 is SGHAT and CDR2 FQNNGV. Trimming cost V 5 bases and J 4 bases; bases outside gene matches: 9. This CDR3 has 16 residues. DNA of the CDR3: TGTGCCAGCAGCCCCTCGGACAGGGTGTTCACCGGGGAGCTGTTTTTT. Translating gives CASSPSDRVFTGELFF. The full variable domain, its missing parts supplied by reference TRBV11-2 and TRBJ2-2, is EAGVAQSPRYKIIEKRQSVAFWCNPISGHATLYWYQQILGQGPKLLIQFQNNGVVDDSQLPKDRFSAERLKGVDSTLKIQPAKLEDSAVYLCASSPSDRVFTGELFFGEGSRLTVL.

The rearrangement links TRBV7-2 to TRBJ2-1; a possible D gene is TRBD2 (6 bases). The germline gives CDR1 SGHTA, CDR2 FQGNSA. V lost 3 bases and J 4 bases, leaving 7 bases between the germline ends. The CDR3 runs 13 residues. CDR3 loop: CASSFGGYNEQFF. The CDR3, as DNA: TGTGCCAGCAGCTTCGGGGGTTACAATGAGCAGTTCTTC.

The V gene is TRBV28, the J gene TRBJ2-7; TRBD2 matches at 8 bases. The CDR3 covers 16 residues. Germline trimming cut 3 bases from V and 0 bases from J; bases unmatched to any gene: 7. The V gene's germline CDR1 is MDHEN and CDR2 SYDVKM. As DNA, the CDR3 is TGTGCCAGCAGTTTTGTGCGCGGGAGGACCTCCTACGAGCAGTACTTC. This encodes CASSFVRGRTSYEQYF.

The CDR3, as DNA: TGTGCCAGCAGCTCTTCGCAAGAGACCCAGTACTTC. This encodes CASSSSQETQYF. The chain combines TRBV11-1 with TRBJ2-5; D ambiguous. Trimming removed 4 bases from V and 2 bases from J, with 5 bases in between. This CDR3 has 12 residues. The germline gives CDR1 SGHAT, CDR2 FQDESV (reference sequence).

This chain links TRBV5-6 with TRBJ2-1, with TRBD2 as a possible D gene (6 bases). CDR1 is SGHDT and CDR2 is YYEEEE in the germline V gene. This CDR3 comprises 15 residues. Between the trimmed V and J ends, which lost 0 bases and 6 bases, there was a span of 13 bases. This CDR3 is CASSLDGSGRNEQFF. Written as DNA, the CDR3 is TGTGCCAGCAGCTTGGACGGGAGTGGGCGCAATGAGCAGTTCTTC.